This T cell receptor (beta chain) was profiled in a study of cytomegalovirus exposure and HLA in healthy donors. Overall study: Among the 370 or so donors who were genotyped, approximately 76% fell in the genetic ancestry cluster that is associated with self-reported Caucasian donors.

The PCR ran on 60 Vbeta and 13 Jbeta primers. Clones were read by immunoSEQ multiplex PCR, and TCRdb kept only the in-frame ones, dropping some. The repertoire consists of roughly 58,000 clones, with approximately 80% occurring once and the leading ten covering 3% to 4.5%. Study-wide points: An observed cluster of highly shared sequence variants was recorded as a likely sequencing artifact. Cytomegalovirus-associated TCR beta chains were listed, numbering around 150.

A note on this clone: Its target is not known.

There are 16 residues in the CDR3. Germline CDR1 reads SGHRS; CDR2 reads YFSETQ. The V segment lost 4 bases and the J segment 5 bases; nucleotides outside the gene matches: 12. The chain uses TRBV5-1 and TRBJ2-3; 8 bases map to TRBD2. This receptor was taken from a woman aged 40-49 years in good health and CMV-seronegative. The sequenced sample was PBMCs. DNA for the CDR3: TGCGCCAGCAGCGCCTCTTCTAGCGGGCGGGTAGATACGCAGTATTTT. It codes for CASSASSSGRVDTQYF.